A selection of T cell receptor beta chains follows, all from one sample in a study of blood T cell repertoires in COVID-19. Generated by immunoSEQ multiplex PCR, the TCRdb table keeps only in-frame clones and is missing some. The sample lists about 93,000 clones, 70% to 80% seen once, with roughly 15% in the top ten. Sequences were obtained from peripheral blood. These receptors were obtained from a human donor in a cohort sampled during active COVID-19. The CDR3 runs from the conserved cysteine through the conserved F or W. Each record gives: clone size, J gene, V gene, D gene, CDR3 DNA, CDR3 protein. A D gene is named only where the DNA matches it firmly. Size tells how often a clone was seen (once, few, many) or the class of an expanded clone, and some rows leave it out.

>-|TRBJ1-1|TRBV2|TRBD1
TGTGCCAGCAGTGCACAGGGGGCGGACACTGAAGCTTTCTTT
CASSAQGADTEAFF
>-|TRBJ2-7|TRBV28|TRBD2
TGTGCCAGCAGTACCAGCTGGGAGCGGGGTACCTACGAGCAGTACTTC
CASSTSWERGTYEQYF
>once|TRBJ2-1|TRBV24-1|TRBD2
TGTGCCACCAGTGATAGGGCGGGAGGTATGATGAATGAGCAGTTCTTC
CATSDRAGGMMNEQFF
>-|TRBJ2-7|TRBV18|TRBD1
TGTGCCAGCTCCGCGGCCGGGACAGCCTCTGCCTCACCCTACGAGCAGTACTTC
CASSAAGTASASPYEQYF
>-|TRBJ1-2|TRBV21-1|-
TGTGCCAGCAGCACGAAAGGTGACAGGGGGTATGGCTACACCTTC
CASSTKGDRGYGYTF
>-|TRBJ2-5|TRBV3-1/TRBV3-2|TRBD2
TGTGCCAGCAGCAAAAGCGGGGGCGGGGAGACCCAGTACTTC
CASSKSGGGETQYF
>-|TRBJ2-1|TRBV28|TRBD1
TGTGCCAGCAGTTTGTCCGGGACAGGGGGTTTGCAGTTCTTC
CASSLSGTGGLQFF
>-|TRBJ2-5|TRBV7-9|-
TGTGCCAGCAGCTCAGGCGGGGAGACCCAGTACTTC
CASSSGGETQYF
>-|TRBJ2-1|TRBV24-1|TRBD2
TGTGCCACCAGTAAAACACCGGGACTAGCGGGAGATAATGAGCAGTTCTTC
CATSKTPGLAGDNEQFF
>-|TRBJ1-4|TRBV28|-
TGTGCCAGCAGCTTTGGCGGGGTAGCTAATGAAAAACTGTTTTTT
CASSFGGVANEKLFF
>few|TRBJ1-5|TRBV28|-
TGTGCCACCGGGGGGACCGATCAGCCCCAGCATTTT
CATGGTDQPQHF
>-|TRBJ2-2|TRBV24-1|-
TGTGCGACCACTGGGGGAGGAGACACCGGGGAGCTGTTTTTT
CATTGGGDTGELFF
>-|TRBJ2-6|TRBV6-4|TRBD2
TGTGCCAGCAGCCCCAGCGGGAGGGCTGGGGCCAACGTCCTGACTTTC
CASSPSGRAGANVLTF
>-|TRBJ2-1|TRBV7-6|TRBD2
TGTGCCAGCAGCTTAGGAGCGGTAGCGGGGGGGCCTACGTCCTATGAGCAGTTCTTC
CASSLGAVAGGPTSYEQFF
>once|TRBJ2-5|TRBV10-3|-
TGTGCCATGAGCAGGGACTTAGAAGAGACCCAGTACTTC
CAMSRDLEETQYF
>-|TRBJ1-1|TRBV5-1|TRBD1
TGCGCCAGCAGCTTGTACGACGTCAGGGGGGCAAAGGCGGCTTTCTTT
CASSLYDVRGAKAAFF
>once|TRBJ1-2|TRBV28|TRBD1
TGTGCCAGCAGGGGGACAGGGGCCGGCTATGGCTACACCTTC
CASRGTGAGYGYTF
>-|TRBJ1-3|TRBV15|-
TGTGCCACCAGCAGGGACACAGTATTCTCTGGAAACACCATATATTTT
CATSRDTVFSGNTIYF
>-|TRBJ1-1|TRBV30|-
TGTGCCTGGAGTGCAGGGTTTACCACTGAAGCTTTCTTT
CAWSAGFTTEAFF
>-|TRBJ1-5|TRBV19|TRBD1
TGTGCCAGTAGTATGGTCGGACAGGGCCTCCCCAAGCCCCAGCATTTT
CASSMVGQGLPKPQHF
>-|TRBJ2-7|TRBV10-2|TRBD1
TGCGCCAGCAGAAGGGGACAGAGCTACGAGCAGTACTTC
CASRRGQSYEQYF
>-|TRBJ2-7|TRBV4-1|TRBD2
TGCGCCAGCAGCCAAGTCCTGGGACTAGCGGGCCAAACCTACGAGCAGTACTTC
CASSQVLGLAGQTYEQYF
>-|TRBJ1-2|TRBV6-1|-
TGTGCCAGCAGTGAAGCGTACCCAGGGTTTGGCTACACCTTC
CASSEAYPGFGYTF
>-|TRBJ1-2|TRBV3-1/TRBV3-2|-
TGTGCCAGCAGCCTGGGACATGGCGGCTACACCTTC
CASSLGHGGYTF
>-|TRBJ2-1|TRBV7-7|-
TGTGCCAGCAGCTTAGATTTGGCAGGAGAGCAGTTCTTC
CASSLDLAGEQFF
>-|TRBJ2-1|TRBV7-6|-
TGTGCCAGCAGCTTATCGACGGGAGTAGGTCTTCCCTACAATGAGCAGTTCTTC
CASSLSTGVGLPYNEQFF
>-|TRBJ2-7|TRBV6-5|TRBD2
TGTGCCAGCAGTTCCCGGACTAGCGGGAGGTCCTACGAGCAGTACTTC
CASSSRTSGRSYEQYF
>-|TRBJ2-1|TRBV5-8|TRBD1
TGTGCCAGCAGCCGACAGGGGGCAAACAATGAGCAGTTCTTC
CASSRQGANNEQFF
>-|TRBJ1-2|TRBV7-9|TRBD1
TGTGCCAGCAGCTTCAGGGGGGCAAATGGCTACACCTTC
CASSFRGANGYTF
>-|TRBJ2-5|TRBV18|-
TGTGCCAGCTCACCAGCCAGTCAAGAGACCCAGTACTTC
CASSPASQETQYF
>-|TRBJ2-7|TRBV2|TRBD1
TGTGCCAGCAGCACAGGGGGCCTCTCCTACGAGCAGTACTTC
CASSTGGLSYEQYF
>-|TRBJ1-3|TRBV7-2|-
TGTGCCAGCAGCCCCTTCACGGGTTACTCTGGAAACACCATATATTTT
CASSPFTGYSGNTIYF
>-|TRBJ1-5|TRBV3-1/TRBV3-2|TRBD1
TGTGCCAGCAGCCAAGGAGGAGGGGGCACTGGTGGCAATCAGCCCCAGCATTTT
CASSQGGGGTGGNQPQHF
>-|TRBJ1-5|TRBV19|-
TGTGCCAGTAGGGCTGGACAGTTTAGCAATCAGCCCCAGCATTTT
CASRAGQFSNQPQHF
>-|TRBJ1-1|TRBV28|TRBD1
TGTGCCAGCAGGCGGTTTTTCGGGACAGGGAATTTCGCCCCTGAAGCTTTCTTT
CASRRFFGTGNFAPEAFF
>many|TRBJ1-6|TRBV6-5|-
TGTGCCAGCAGTTTCTTACATGGGCCACCCCTCCACTTT
CASSFLHGPPLHF
>once|TRBJ1-4|TRBV2|TRBD1
TGTGCCAGCCTTAACTCCGGGACAGGGGCGGAAACTAATGAAAAACTGTTTTTT
CASLNSGTGAETNEKLFF
>-|TRBJ2-1|TRBV28|-
TGTGCCAGCAGTTTTGGGGGGAGCTACAATGAGCAGTTCTTC
CASSFGGSYNEQFF
>-|TRBJ2-7|TRBV19|TRBD1
TGTGCCAGTAGTATCACCCCAGGGGGCGGCTACGAGCAGTACTTC
CASSITPGGGYEQYF
>-|TRBJ1-2|TRBV27|-
TGTGCCAGCAGTCCAAGCCCCTCGCGCAGGGCAAACTATGGCTACACCTTC
CASSPSPSRRANYGYTF
>-|TRBJ2-5|TRBV5-1|-
TGCGCCAGCAGCTTGTTGGCGGCCCAAGAGACCCAGTACTTC
CASSLLAAQETQYF
>few|TRBJ2-3|TRBV2|TRBD2
TGTGCCAGCAGTAGGGGACTAGCGGGTTTCGCAGATACGCAGTATTTT
CASSRGLAGFADTQYF
>medium-sized|TRBJ1-2|TRBV18|-
TGTGCCAGCTCACCACCGATGGGTACAGGGCACGCTGGCTACACCTTC
CASSPPMGTGHAGYTF